One and the same sample provided the 21 T cell receptor beta chains below, sequenced in a study of T cells in tuberculosis. Clones were sequenced by immunoSEQ multiplex PCR, and TCRdb holds only the in-frame ones, with some missing. The table has 30,000 or so clones, 92% seen once. Time point of the sample: new active TB diagnosis, blood taken before or within 7 days of starting treatment. The sample in question was PBMCs, obtained at tuberculosis diagnosis. These TCRs come from an adult with tuberculosis. Some clones in this sample may be carry-over from other donors' samples.

The rearrangement links TRBV6-5 to TRBJ1-1, with 7 bases identical to TRBD1. V was clipped by 1 base and J by 5 bases; unmatched bases: 10. This CDR3 is 16 amino acids long. In germline, CDR1 is MNHEY, CDR2 SVGAGI. As DNA, the CDR3 is TGTGCCAGCAGTTACTTGCAGGGGGGCTGGCCGACTGAAGCTTTCTTT. It is translated as CASSYLQGGWPTEAFF.

The chain recombines TRBV11-1 with TRBJ2-2; TRBD1 aligns across 8 bases. V dropped 1 base and J dropped 4; count of bases not matched to a gene: 5. This CDR3 has 16 amino acids. Germline assignment: CDR1 SGHAT and CDR2 FQDESV (reference sequence). The CDR3 DNA is TGTGCCAGCAGCTTAGATCAGGGGGCGAGCACCGGGGAGCTGTTTTTT. Its translation is CASSLDQGASTGELFF.

V is TRBV5-1 and J is TRBJ1-1; D is uncertain. CDR1 and CDR2 from the germline V gene are SGHRS and YFSETQ. This CDR3 is 13 amino acids long. The germline V and J ends were trimmed by 5 bases and 3 bases, with 11 bases remaining between them. CDR3 bases: TGCGCCAGCAGTGAGCCCATGGACACTGAAGCTTTCTTT. It codes for CASSEPMDTEAFF.

CDR3 residues: CASSLNRGHLNTGELFF. Here the CDR3 DNA reads TGTGCCAGCAGCTTAAACAGGGGGCATTTAAACACCGGGGAGCTGTTTTTT. V usage is TRBV11-2 and J usage is TRBJ2-2; 9 nucleotides match TRBD1. Germline V gene data show CDR1 as SGHAT and CDR2 as FQNNGV. The CDR3 has 17 residues. V gave up 2 bases and J gave up 2 bases; unmatched junction bases: 6.

Concerning this clone itself: Sequence at one end of the junction differs from germline and may be a read error. The genes are TRBV30 and TRBJ1-5, with TRBD1 identical over 8 bases. The CDR3 covers 17 residues. Germline V lookup: CDR1 GTSNPN, CDR2 SVGIG (reference sequence). The CDR3 here is CAWSVRGTGLVNRPQHF. The CDR3 region has the DNA TGTGCCTGGAGTGTACGGGGGACAGGTCTAGTTAATCGGCCCCAGCATTTT.

The chain has TRBV5-1 and TRBJ2-1; 8 bases are shared with TRBD1. Germline V gene lookup returns CDR1 SGHRS and CDR2 YFSETQ. V lost 3 bases and J lost 5; bases outside the gene matches: 4. The CDR3 runs to 14 residues. The chain's CDR3 is CASSYKTGDNEQFF. The CDR3 region has the DNA TGCGCCAGCAGCTATAAGACAGGGGACAATGAGCAGTTCTTC.

This clone was seen only a few times. The genes are TRBV6-5 and TRBJ1-6; tentatively, D is TRBD1 (6 bases). The CDR3 consists of 13 residues. CDR1 MNHEY and CDR2 SVGAGI come from the germline V gene. V shed 6 bases and J shed 7 bases, with 10 bases lying between them. DNA of the CDR3: TGTGCCAGCAGAAGACAGGACAATTCACCCCTCCACTTT. Encoded protein: CASRRQDNSPLHF.

This chain links TRBV9 with TRBJ1-2; 9 nucleotides align to TRBD1. The CDR3 has 14 amino acids. V trimming: 0 bases; J trimming: 6 bases; junction bases outside the gene matches: 3. Germline V CDR1 and CDR2: SGDLS, YYNGEE. The CDR3 sequence: CASSVVTGGDGYTF. CDR3 DNA: TGTGCCAGCAGCGTAGTCACAGGGGGCGATGGCTACACCTTC.

The J gene is TRBJ2-2, the V gene TRBV11-2; 9 nucleotides line up with TRBD1. The J segment lost 0 bases and the V segment lost 5 bases, leaving 1 base of the junction unmatched. Germline V gene lookup returns CDR1 SGHAT and CDR2 FQNNGV. CDR3 length equals 15 residues. CDR3 in DNA: TGTGCCAGCAGCAGACAGGGGGCGAACACCGGGGAGCTGTTTTTT. Protein sequence: CASSRQGANTGELFF.

Only a few counts were recorded for this clone. CDR3 coding DNA: TGTGCCAGTAGTGAGCGGGGAACTAGGGAGCAGTACTTC. Residues: CASSERGTREQYF. V usage is TRBV19 and J usage is TRBJ2-7; 7 nucleotides match TRBD2. In germline, CDR1 is LNHDA, CDR2 SQIVND (reference sequence). Unmatched junction bases numbered 8, after V lost 5 bases and J lost 7 bases. The CDR3 is 13 amino acids.

This chain connects TRBV27 to TRBJ1-4; D is ambiguous. Trimming removed 1 base at V and 5 bases at J, with 5 bases between. The CDR3 is made up of 13 amino acids. Germline CDR1 and CDR2: MNHEY and SMNVEV (reference sequence). In nucleotides, the CDR3 is TGTGCCAGCAGTTTATTCGGGAATGAAAAACTGTTTTTT. Its protein product is CASSLFGNEKLFF.

J is TRBJ1-6 and V is TRBV12-5, with 7 bases that match TRBD1. The J segment lost 4 bases and the V segment lost 1 base, leaving 4 bases of the junction unmatched. This CDR3 region has 16 residues. Looked up from germline, CDR1 is LGHNT and CDR2 is FRNRAP. CDR3 protein: CASGLAPGQYNSPLHF. The CDR3 DNA reads as TGTGCTAGTGGTTTGGCGCCGGGACAGTATAATTCACCCCTCCACTTT.

This clone showed up just once. V usage is TRBV28 and J usage is TRBJ1-1; D possibly corresponds to TRBD1 (5 bases). This CDR3 spans 16 amino acids. Trimming removed 4 bases at V and 0 bases at J, with 15 bases between. Germline V CDR1 and CDR2: MDHEN, SYDVKM. As DNA, the CDR3 is TGTGCCAGCAGTTCCGGGGGACGGGCTATGAACACTGAAGCTTTCTTT. It yields the protein CASSSGGRAMNTEAFF.

This chain joins TRBV2 and TRBJ2-7, with TRBD2 matching 13 bases. The V and J ends lost 7 bases and 9 bases, in that order; junction bases with no gene match: 15. This CDR3 spans 16 amino acids. CDR1 is SNHLY and CDR2 is FYNNEI in the germline V gene. This CDR3 is CASKRTSGGTPLAQYF. The CDR3 coding sequence is TGTGCCAGCAAACGGACTAGCGGGGGAACTCCTTTAGCGCAGTACTTC.

The J gene is TRBJ1-1, the V gene TRBV7-2, with D unresolved. Trimming removed 3 bases at V and 2 bases at J, with 7 bases between. The V gene's germline CDR1 is SGHTA and CDR2 FQGNSA. The CDR3 loop spans 13 amino acids. This CDR3 reads CASSFQVNTEAFF. In nucleotides, the CDR3 is TGTGCCAGCAGCTTCCAGGTCAACACTGAAGCTTTCTTT. Full variable domain (rest looked up from reference TRBV7-2 and TRBJ1-1): GAGVSQSPSNKVTEKGKDVELRCDPISGHTALYWYRQSLGQGLEFLIYFQGNSAPDKSGLPSDRFSAERTGGSVSTLTIQRTQQEDSAVYLCASSFQVNTEAFFGQGTRLTVV.

The J gene is TRBJ2-1, the V gene TRBV18, with D possibly TRBD2 on 7 matching bases. This CDR3 contains 16 residues. Germline V gives CDR1 KGHSH, CDR2 LQKENI. V was shortened by 4 bases and J by 2 bases, with 15 bases between the two germline ends. The DNA for the CDR3 is TGTGCCAGCTCACTCCGGGGGGCTAGCACCTACAATGAGCAGTTCTTC. It translates to CASSLRGASTYNEQFF. Using reference TRBV18 and TRBJ2-1 for the parts outside the CDR3, the full variable domain is NAGVMQNPRHLVRRRGQEARLRCSPMKGHSHVYWYRQLPEEGLKFMVYLQKENIIDESGMPKERFSAEFPKEGPSILRIQQVVRGDSAAYFCASSLRGASTYNEQFFGPGTRLTVL.

The chain joins TRBV5-1 to TRBJ2-2, with D unresolved. This CDR3 is built from 15 residues. Germline-derived CDR1 and CDR2 are SGHRS and YFSETQ. Trimming stripped 0 bases from V and 2 bases from J, with 8 bases between. The CDR3 region is CASSLALDNTGELFF. The CDR3 nucleotides read TGCGCCAGCAGCTTGGCGCTAGATAACACCGGGGAGCTGTTTTTT.

V usage is TRBV5-1 and J usage is TRBJ1-1, with D possibly being TRBD1 (5 bases). Germline loops: CDR1 SGHRS, CDR2 YFSETQ. V lost 2 bases, J lost 0 bases, and 11 bases lay in between. The CDR3 loop spans 15 amino acids. The DNA of the CDR3 is TGCGCCAGCAGCTTCATGCCAGGGATGAACACTGAAGCTTTCTTT. Encoded protein: CASSFMPGMNTEAFF.

The chain combines TRBV9 with TRBJ2-3; D perhaps matches TRBD1 (5 bases). The CDR3 length is 21 residues. V gave up 1 base and J gave up 5 bases, with 32 bases separating them. In germline, CDR1 is SGDLS, CDR2 YYNGEE. The CDR3 sequence is CASSVNLPRSGRQIVGDTQYF. The CDR3 nucleotides read TGTGCCAGCAGCGTAAATCTCCCACGTTCGGGCCGACAGATTGTGGGAGATACGCAGTATTTT. The full variable domain, with the rest looked up from reference TRBV9 and TRBJ2-3, is DSGVTQTPKHLITATGQRVTLRCSPRSGDLSVYWYQQSLDQGLQFLIQYYNGEERAKGNILERFSAQQFPDLHSELNLSSLELGDSALYFCASSVNLPRSGRQIVGDTQYFGPGTRLTVL.

This chain connects TRBV5-1 to TRBJ2-3; D gene uncertain. V lost 0 bases and J lost 0, with 11 bases in between. The CDR3 runs 16 residues. The germline V gene encodes CDR1 SGHRS and CDR2 YFSETQ. The CDR3 is CASSLATFTSTDTQYF. CDR3 sequence (DNA): TGCGCCAGCAGCTTGGCGACATTCACTAGCACAGATACGCAGTATTTT.

The rearrangement uses TRBV5-1 and TRBJ2-1, with 12 positions matching TRBD2. The V gene's germline CDR1 is SGHRS and CDR2 YFSETQ. This CDR3 comprises 17 residues. The V gene end was trimmed by 0 bases and the J gene end by 5 bases; junction bases not matched to a gene: 6. CDR3 nucleotide sequence: TGCGCCAGCAGCTTGGGTTTGTCTAGCGGGGGGGACAATGAGCAGTTCTTC. It is translated as CASSLGLSSGGDNEQFF. Full variable domain (remainder filled in from reference TRBV5-1 and TRBJ2-1): KAGVTQTPRYLIKTRGQQVTLSCSPISGHRSVSWYQQTPGQGLQFLFEYFSETQRNKGNFPGRFSGRQFSNSRSEMNVSTLELGDSALYLCASSLGLSSGGDNEQFFGPGTRLTVL.